This T cell receptor beta chain was recovered during a study of cytomegalovirus exposure and HLA in healthy donors. 13 Jbeta primers and 60 Vbeta primers were used for the PCR. The method was immunoSEQ multiplex PCR; TCRdb's version includes in-frame clones alone and lacks a portion of them. In the table there are about 120,000 clones, around four fifths of which are singletons. General study points: As immune exposure information, only CMV serostatus was available.

Comments on this clone: The antigen is unknown.

The germline CDR1 and CDR2 sequences are SGHDN and FVKESK. This CDR3 is built from 15 residues. V gave up 4 bases and J gave up 4 bases; unmatched junction bases: 7. The chain couples TRBV14 to TRBJ2-3; TRBD2 matches 8 bases. The clonotype originates from a male donor in good health and CMV-seronegative. The specimen sequenced was PBMCs. The CDR3 DNA reads TGTGCCAGCAGCCGCCCAGCGGGAGTATCAGATACGCAGTATTTT. Encoded protein: CASSRPAGVSDTQYF.